The T cell receptor beta chain under discussion was sequenced for a study of beta chain features in type 1 diabetes. This clone was found a few times. As yet, its antigen is unknown. The trim removed 7 bases at V and 1 base at J, leaving 14 bases unmatched. The germline CDR1 and CDR2 sequences are MDHEN and SYDVKM. CDR3 length equals 17 residues. CD45RO/CCR7/CD25/CD127/CD95/CD27 sorting isolated CD4+ naive, central memory, regulatory and stem cell-like memory cells. Isolated RNA was reverse transcribed in full, so expressed TCRB transcripts were sequenced. Sequencing used immunoSEQ multiplex PCR; TCRdb keeps in-frame clones, though not all of them. The sample consists of tens of thousands of clones, roughly 39% of them appearing once. Study outcomes and limitations: More deletions and fewer insertions at VDJ junctions were seen in type 1 diabetes patients. Within each of all four CD4+ subsets, Type 1 diabetes patients had TCRB CDR3s that were moderately but significantly shorter. Since sequencing was performed on cDNA, cells with high TCR expression could be over-represented.

This receptor was obtained from a man under 40 with type 1 diabetes. The gene calls are TRBV28 and TRBJ1-2, with 8 positions matching TRBD1. Sequenced: Tregs from blood. The CDR3 region is CASIGMSHRGGNYGYTF. DNA of the CDR3: TGTGCCAGCATCGGAATGTCACACAGGGGGGGTAACTATGGCTACACCTTC.